One and the same sample provided the 18 T cell receptor beta chains below, sequenced in a study of human thymus T cells. TCRdb keeps only in-frame clones here, not all; method: immunoSEQ multiplex PCR. The table shows approximately 49,000 clones, with 95% occurring only once. Sequencing was performed on blood. The receptor set was obtained from a girl under three years old with a congenital heart defect but otherwise immunologically healthy.

This chain joins TRBV5-1 and TRBJ2-3; 10 positions match TRBD1. Trimming at V came to 5 bases and at J to 2 bases, leaving 5 bases not matched to a gene. The CDR3 covers 15 residues. From germline, CDR1 is SGHRS and CDR2 YFSETQ. The CDR3 bases are TGCGCCAGCAGACTCGGGACAGGGGTCACAGATACGCAGTATTTT. This gives the protein CASRLGTGVTDTQYF.

The chain recombines TRBV15 with TRBJ1-3; D is unclear. Trimming cost V 5 bases and J 0 bases, with 11 bases left between them. The germline V gene has CDR1 LNHNV and CDR2 YYDKDF (reference sequence). The CDR3 extends over 15 amino acids. The CDR3 DNA sequence: TGTGCCACCAGCCTCCCGTGGGCCTCTGGAAACACCATATATTTT. Its protein is CATSLPWASGNTIYF.

The gene calls are TRBV18 and TRBJ1-1, with D tentatively TRBD1 (5 bases). With 9 bases removed from V and 0 bases from J, the gap between germline ends came to 11 bases. In germline, CDR1 is KGHSH, CDR2 LQKENI. There are 13 residues in the CDR3. This chain's CDR3 is CASAGVMNTEAFF. Here the CDR3 DNA reads TGTGCCAGTGCGGGGGTCATGAACACTGAAGCTTTCTTT.

This chain uses TRBV19 with TRBJ1-2, with D tentatively TRBD1 (5 bases). CDR1 LNHDA and CDR2 SQIVND come from the germline V gene (reference sequence). Trimming pared 3 bases from V and 2 bases from J, leaving 16 bases between. The CDR3 is 16 residues long. The CDR3 nucleotides are TGTGCCAGTAGTATGGGCGACTGGGGGTCCAACTATGGCTACACCTTC. This codes for CASSMGDWGSNYGYTF.

The rearrangement uses TRBV5-1 and TRBJ2-3; no firm D call. The CDR3 loop spans 16 amino acids. V was trimmed by 0 bases and J by 0 bases, leaving 11 bases between them. Germline values: CDR1 SGHRS, CDR2 YFSETQ. Written as DNA, the CDR3 is TGCGCCAGCAGCTTGGATGAGGCCGAAAGCACAGATACGCAGTATTTT. Translated: CASSLDEAESTDTQYF.

The rearrangement joins TRBV19 to TRBJ1-1; TRBD1 matches at 9 bases. CDR3 length: 15 residues. Germline CDR1 and CDR2: LNHDA and SQIVND (reference sequence). V lost 6 bases, J lost 3 bases, and 8 bases stayed unmatched. The CDR3 nucleotides read TGTGCCAGTAGGTCTCGGGACAGGGTCGACACTGAAGCTTTCTTT. This encodes CASRSRDRVDTEAFF.

The chain carries TRBV2 and TRBJ1-5; D gene uncertain. CDR3 length equals 12 residues. V lost 8 bases and J lost 2, with 7 bases in between. Germline CDR1 SNHLY, CDR2 FYNNEI. CDR3 amino acids: CASGPGNQPQHF. The CDR3 DNA sequence: TGTGCCAGCGGCCCAGGCAATCAGCCCCAGCATTTT. The whole variable domain, filled in from reference TRBV2 and TRBJ1-5, reads EPEVTQTPSHQVTQMGQEVILRCVPISNHLYFYWYRQILGQKVEFLVSFYNNEISEKSEIFDDQFSVERPDGSNFTLKIRSTKLEDSAMYFCASGPGNQPQHFGDGTRLSIL.

This clone has only one observation. This sequence joins TRBV7-2 and TRBJ1-1; D call uncertain. The CDR3 is 17 amino acids. Trimming took off 3 bases at V and 3 bases at J, with 20 bases between the two ends. The V gene's germline CDR1 is SGHTA and CDR2 FQGNSA. DNA of the CDR3: TGTGCCAGCAGCTTTCGCAGGATGGGTCGGCTGCACACTGAAGCTTTCTTT. Translated: CASSFRRMGRLHTEAFF.

The chain combines TRBV4-1 with TRBJ2-5; 7 positions agree with TRBD2. Germline V gene data show CDR1 as MGHRA and CDR2 as YSYEKL. CDR3 length equals 14 residues. V lost 6 bases and J lost 5; bases outside the gene matches: 9. The CDR3 sequence: CASSPSGAGETQYF. CDR3 nucleotides: TGCGCCAGCAGTCCCAGCGGGGCCGGGGAGACCCAGTACTTC.

The CDR3: CASSQEKGKEYF. DNA for the CDR3: TGCGCCAGCAGCCAAGAAAAAGGGAAGGAGTACTTC. The chain employs TRBV4-1 and TRBJ2-7, with D unclear. V was pared by 0 bases and J by 11 bases, with 11 bases between. Germline CDR1 reads MGHRA; CDR2 reads YSYEKL. CDR3 size: 12 residues.

The chain employs TRBV10-2 and TRBJ2-7, with D possibly being TRBD1 (6 bases). Trimming removed 3 bases from V and 2 bases from J, with 11 bases in between. The CDR3 totals 14 residues. CDR1 is WSHSY and CDR2 is SAAADI in the germline V gene. The CDR3 DNA sequence: TGCGCCAGCAGTGAACGAGGGGGTCCCTACGAGCAGTACTTC. The encoded protein is CASSERGGPYEQYF.

CDR3 in DNA: TGCGCCAGCAGCCAAGCCCGGTACCATGAGCAGTTCTTC. It translates to CASSQARYHEQFF. This rearrangement joins TRBV4-1 to TRBJ2-1; D call uncertain. There are 13 residues in the CDR3. Germline V gene data show CDR1 as MGHRA and CDR2 as YSYEKL. The V and J ends lost 1 base and 8 bases respectively, with 9 bases between them.

V usage is TRBV5-1 and J usage is TRBJ1-2; D ambiguous. The germline V gene has CDR1 SGHRS and CDR2 YFSETQ. This CDR3 contains 17 residues. Trimming took off 4 bases at V and 4 bases at J, with 23 bases between the two ends. The CDR3 region has the DNA TGCGCCAGCAGCACCAGCCTCTCGAACCAAGGTTTCTATGGCTACACCTTC. It specifies CASSTSLSNQGFYGYTF.

In DNA form, the CDR3 reads TGTGCCAGCTCCTATAGGGGGGCCTACAATGAGCAGTTCTTC. It specifies CASSYRGAYNEQFF. The rearrangement links TRBV19 to TRBJ2-1, with D possibly called TRBD1 or TRBD2 (6 bases each). Trimming stripped 9 bases from V and 2 bases from J, with 14 bases between. The CDR3 has 14 residues. Germline V lookup: CDR1 LNHDA, CDR2 SQIVND (reference sequence).

The chain is built from TRBV4-1 and TRBJ1-2; no definite D call. V lost 0 bases to trimming and J lost 4 bases, with 12 bases between them. Germline V lookup: CDR1 MGHRA, CDR2 YSYEKL. The CDR3 has 15 amino acids. The CDR3 region has the DNA TGCGCCAGCAGCCAAGATTTAGGAGGGATCTATGGCTACACCTTC. It specifies CASSQDLGGIYGYTF.

The chain couples TRBV5-6 to TRBJ2-2; 10 bases map to TRBD2. The J segment lost 7 bases and the V segment lost 2 bases, leaving 8 bases of the junction unmatched. Germline-derived CDR1 and CDR2 are SGHDT and YYEEEE. The CDR3 has 16 amino acids. In DNA form, the CDR3 reads TGTGCCAGCAGCTTCGGTAGCACTAGCGGGATCGGGGAGCTGTTTTTT. Amino acids: CASSFGSTSGIGELFF.

The rearrangement uses TRBV4-2 and TRBJ1-2; D not resolved. V was clipped by 0 bases and J by 2 bases, with 13 bases between them. The CDR3 covers 16 residues. Germline assignment: CDR1 LGHNA and CDR2 YNFKEQ. CDR3 nucleotide sequence: TGTGCCAGCAGCCAAGATTCTAGTGGCCACAACTATGGCTACACCTTC. It encodes CASSQDSSGHNYGYTF.

This clone was observed a single time. V usage is TRBV29-1 and J usage is TRBJ1-2, with D possibly TRBD1 on 5 matching bases. The CDR3 sequence is 13 residues long. Per germline, CDR1 SQVTM and CDR2 ANQGSEA. V was pared by 7 bases and J by 4 bases, with 16 bases between. The DNA for the CDR3 is TGCAGCGCCGAAAGGGGTCCTGGCTATGGCTACACCTTC. Amino acids: CSAERGPGYGYTF.